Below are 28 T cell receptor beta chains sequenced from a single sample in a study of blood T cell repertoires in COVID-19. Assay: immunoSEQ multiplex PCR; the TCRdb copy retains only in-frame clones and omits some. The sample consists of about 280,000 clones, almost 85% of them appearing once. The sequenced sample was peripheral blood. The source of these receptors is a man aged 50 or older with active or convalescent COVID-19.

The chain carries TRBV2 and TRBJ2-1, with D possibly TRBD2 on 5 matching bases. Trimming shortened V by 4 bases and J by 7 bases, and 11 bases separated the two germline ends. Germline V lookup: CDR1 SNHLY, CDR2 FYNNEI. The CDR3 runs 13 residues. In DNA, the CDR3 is TGTGCCAGCAGTGGGTTCCGGGGAAATGAGCAGTTCTTC. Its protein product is CASSGFRGNEQFF.

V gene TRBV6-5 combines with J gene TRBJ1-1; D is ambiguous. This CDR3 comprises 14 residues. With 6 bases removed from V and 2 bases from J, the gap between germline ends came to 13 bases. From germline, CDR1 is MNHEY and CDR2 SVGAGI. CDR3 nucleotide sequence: TGTGCCAGCAGCCATTCCGAGCCCAACACTGAAGCTTTCTTT. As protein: CASSHSEPNTEAFF.

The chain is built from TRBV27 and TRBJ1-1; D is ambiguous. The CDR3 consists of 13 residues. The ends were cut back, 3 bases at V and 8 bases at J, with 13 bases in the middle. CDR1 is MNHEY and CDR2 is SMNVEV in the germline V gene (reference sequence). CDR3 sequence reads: CASSFTPRAEAFF. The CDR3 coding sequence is TGTGCCAGCAGTTTCACCCCCCGAGCGGAAGCTTTCTTT.

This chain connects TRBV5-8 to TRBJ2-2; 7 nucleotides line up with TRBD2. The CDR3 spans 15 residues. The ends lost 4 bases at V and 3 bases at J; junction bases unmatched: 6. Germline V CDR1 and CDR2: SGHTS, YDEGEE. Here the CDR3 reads CASSMRAGDTGELFF. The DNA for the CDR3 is TGTGCCAGCAGCATGAGGGCGGGAGACACCGGGGAGCTGTTTTTT.

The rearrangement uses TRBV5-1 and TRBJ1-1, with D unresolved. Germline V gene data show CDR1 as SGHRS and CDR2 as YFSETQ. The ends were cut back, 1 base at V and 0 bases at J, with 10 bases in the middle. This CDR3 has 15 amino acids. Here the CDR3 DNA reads TGCGCCAGCAGCTTGTGGGCCACGATGAACACTGAAGCTTTCTTT. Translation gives CASSLWATMNTEAFF. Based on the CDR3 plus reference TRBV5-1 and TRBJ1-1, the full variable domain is KAGVTQTPRYLIKTRGQQVTLSCSPISGHRSVSWYQQTPGQGLQFLFEYFSETQRNKGNFPGRFSGRQFSNSRSEMNVSTLELGDSALYLCASSLWATMNTEAFFGQGTRLTVV.

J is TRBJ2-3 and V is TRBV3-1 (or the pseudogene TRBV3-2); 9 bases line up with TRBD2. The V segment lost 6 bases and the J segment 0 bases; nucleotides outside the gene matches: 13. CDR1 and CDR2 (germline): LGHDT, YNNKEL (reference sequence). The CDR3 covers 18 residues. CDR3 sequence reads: CASSLIAGEYSSTDTQYF. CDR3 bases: TGTGCCAGCAGTCTGATAGCGGGGGAATATTCTAGCACAGATACGCAGTATTTT.

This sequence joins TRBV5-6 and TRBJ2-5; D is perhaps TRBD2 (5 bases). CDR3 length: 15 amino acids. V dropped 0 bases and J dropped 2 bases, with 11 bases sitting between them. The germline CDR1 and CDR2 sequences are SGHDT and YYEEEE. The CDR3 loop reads CASSLVTGIQETQYF. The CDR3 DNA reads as TGTGCCAGCAGCTTGGTAACGGGGATACAAGAGACCCAGTACTTC.

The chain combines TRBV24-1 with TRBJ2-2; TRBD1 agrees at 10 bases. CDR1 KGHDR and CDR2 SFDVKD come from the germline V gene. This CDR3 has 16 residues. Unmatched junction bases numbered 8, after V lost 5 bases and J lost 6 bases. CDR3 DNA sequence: TGTGCCACCAGTGTAGCTGGACAGGGGGTTTCCGGGGAGCTGTTTTTT. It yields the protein CATSVAGQGVSGELFF.

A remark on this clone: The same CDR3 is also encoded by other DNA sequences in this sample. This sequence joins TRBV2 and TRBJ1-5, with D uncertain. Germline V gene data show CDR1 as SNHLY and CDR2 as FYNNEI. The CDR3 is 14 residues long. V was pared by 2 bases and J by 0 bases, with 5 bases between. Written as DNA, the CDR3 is TGTGCCAGCAGTGAACTGTCTAGCAATCAGCCCCAGCATTTT. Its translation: CASSELSSNQPQHF.

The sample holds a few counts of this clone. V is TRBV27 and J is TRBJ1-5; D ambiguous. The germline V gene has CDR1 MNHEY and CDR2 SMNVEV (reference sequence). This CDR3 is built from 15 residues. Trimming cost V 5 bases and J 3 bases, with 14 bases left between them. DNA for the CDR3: TGTGCCAGCAGTCTGGGAGTAAACGCCAATCAGCCCCAGCATTTT. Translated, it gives CASSLGVNANQPQHF.

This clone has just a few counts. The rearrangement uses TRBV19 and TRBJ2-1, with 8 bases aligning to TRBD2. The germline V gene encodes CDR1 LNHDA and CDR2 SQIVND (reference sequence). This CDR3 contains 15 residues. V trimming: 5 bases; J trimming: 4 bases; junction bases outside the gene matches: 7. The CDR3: CASSELAEGYNEQFF. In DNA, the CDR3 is TGTGCCAGTAGTGAACTAGCGGAGGGTTACAATGAGCAGTTCTTC.

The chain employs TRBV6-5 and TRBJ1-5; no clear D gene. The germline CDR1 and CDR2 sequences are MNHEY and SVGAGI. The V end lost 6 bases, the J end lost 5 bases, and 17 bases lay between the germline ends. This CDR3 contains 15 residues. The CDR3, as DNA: TGTGCCAGCAGCTCTTTATCCGGTTCTTATCAGCCCCAGCATTTT. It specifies CASSSLSGSYQPQHF.

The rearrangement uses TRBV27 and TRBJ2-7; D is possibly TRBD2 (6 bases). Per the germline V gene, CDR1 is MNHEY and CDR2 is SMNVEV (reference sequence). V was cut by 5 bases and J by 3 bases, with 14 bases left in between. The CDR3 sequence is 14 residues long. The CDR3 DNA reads TGTGCCAGCAGTCCCTTTGGTAGCGGCTACGAGCAGTACTTC. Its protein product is CASSPFGSGYEQYF.

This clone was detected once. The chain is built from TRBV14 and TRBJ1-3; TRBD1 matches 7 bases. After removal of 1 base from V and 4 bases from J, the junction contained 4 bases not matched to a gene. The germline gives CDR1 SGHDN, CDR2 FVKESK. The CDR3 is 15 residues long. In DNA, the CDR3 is TGTGCCAGCAGCCAAGCACAGGGGTTCGGAAACACCATATATTTT. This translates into CASSQAQGFGNTIYF.

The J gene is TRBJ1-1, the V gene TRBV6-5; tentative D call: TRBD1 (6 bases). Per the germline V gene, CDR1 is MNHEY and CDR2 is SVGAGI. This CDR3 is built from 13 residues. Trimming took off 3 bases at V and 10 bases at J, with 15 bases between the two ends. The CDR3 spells CASSYRTEGRAFF. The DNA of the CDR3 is TGTGCCAGCAGTTATAGGACAGAAGGCCGAGCTTTCTTT.

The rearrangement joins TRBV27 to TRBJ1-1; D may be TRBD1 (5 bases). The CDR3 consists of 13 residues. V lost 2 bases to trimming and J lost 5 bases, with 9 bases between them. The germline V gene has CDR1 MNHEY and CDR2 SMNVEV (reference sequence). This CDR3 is CASSLRGMTEAFF. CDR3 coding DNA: TGTGCCAGCAGTTTACGGGGGATGACTGAAGCTTTCTTT.

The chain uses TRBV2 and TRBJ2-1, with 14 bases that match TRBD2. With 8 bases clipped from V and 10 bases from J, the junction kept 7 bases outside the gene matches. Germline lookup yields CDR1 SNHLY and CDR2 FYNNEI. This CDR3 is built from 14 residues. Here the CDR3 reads CASWGLAGVNEQFF. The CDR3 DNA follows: TGTGCCAGCTGGGGACTAGCGGGAGTCAACGAGCAGTTCTTC.

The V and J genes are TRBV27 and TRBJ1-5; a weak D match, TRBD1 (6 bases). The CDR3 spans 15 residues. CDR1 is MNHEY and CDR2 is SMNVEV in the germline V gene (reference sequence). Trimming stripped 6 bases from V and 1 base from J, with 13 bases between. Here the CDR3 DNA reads TGTGCCAGCAGCCCCGGGGGGGCGAGCAATCAGCCCCAGCATTTT. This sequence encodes CASSPGGASNQPQHF.

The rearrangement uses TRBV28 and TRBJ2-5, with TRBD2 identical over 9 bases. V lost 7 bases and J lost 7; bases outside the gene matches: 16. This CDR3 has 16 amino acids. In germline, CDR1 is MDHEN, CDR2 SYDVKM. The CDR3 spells CASKQAGGQSGVTQYF. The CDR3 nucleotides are TGTGCCAGCAAACAAGCGGGAGGTCAGTCCGGAGTGACCCAGTACTTC.

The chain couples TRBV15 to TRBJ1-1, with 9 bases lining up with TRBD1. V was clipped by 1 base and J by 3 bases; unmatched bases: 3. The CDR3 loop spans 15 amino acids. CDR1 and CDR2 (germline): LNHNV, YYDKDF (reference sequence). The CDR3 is CATSRATGGDTEAFF. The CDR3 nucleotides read TGTGCCACCAGCAGAGCGACAGGGGGTGACACTGAAGCTTTCTTT.

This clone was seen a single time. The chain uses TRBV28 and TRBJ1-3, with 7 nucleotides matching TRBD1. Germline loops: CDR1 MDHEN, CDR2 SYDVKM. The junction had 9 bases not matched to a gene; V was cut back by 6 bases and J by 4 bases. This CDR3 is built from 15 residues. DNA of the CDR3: TGTGCCAGCAGCACCACAGGGGCCGAAGGAAACACCATATATTTT. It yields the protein CASSTTGAEGNTIYF.

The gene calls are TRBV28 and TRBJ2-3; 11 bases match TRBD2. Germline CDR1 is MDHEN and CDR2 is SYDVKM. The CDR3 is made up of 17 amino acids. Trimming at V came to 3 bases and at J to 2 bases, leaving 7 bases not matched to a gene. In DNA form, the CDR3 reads TGTGCCAGCAGTTTCCCGACTAGCGGGGAACACACAGATACGCAGTATTTT. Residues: CASSFPTSGEHTDTQYF.

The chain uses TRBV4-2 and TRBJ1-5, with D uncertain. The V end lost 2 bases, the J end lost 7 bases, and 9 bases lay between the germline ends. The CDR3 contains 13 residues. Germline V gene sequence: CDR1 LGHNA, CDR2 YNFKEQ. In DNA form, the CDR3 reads TGTGCCAGCAGCCAAAGGACTAACCAGCCCCAGCATTTT. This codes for CASSQRTNQPQHF.

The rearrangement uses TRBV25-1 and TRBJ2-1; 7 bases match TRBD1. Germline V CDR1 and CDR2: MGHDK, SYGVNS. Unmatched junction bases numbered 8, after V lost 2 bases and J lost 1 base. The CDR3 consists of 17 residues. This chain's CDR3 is CASSEVGGRGSYNEQFF. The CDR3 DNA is TGTGCCAGCAGTGAAGTGGGCGGCAGGGGGTCCTACAATGAGCAGTTCTTC.

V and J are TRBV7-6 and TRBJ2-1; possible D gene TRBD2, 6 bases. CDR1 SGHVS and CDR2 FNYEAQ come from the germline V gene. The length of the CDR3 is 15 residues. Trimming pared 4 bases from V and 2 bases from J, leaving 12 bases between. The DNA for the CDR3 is TGTGCCAGCAGCTCCGTAGCGGATACCTACAATGAGCAGTTCTTC. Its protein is CASSSVADTYNEQFF.

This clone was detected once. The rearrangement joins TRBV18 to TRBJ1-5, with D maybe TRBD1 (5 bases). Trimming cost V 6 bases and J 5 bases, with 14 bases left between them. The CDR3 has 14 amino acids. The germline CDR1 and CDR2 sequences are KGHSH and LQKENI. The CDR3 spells CASSLRGAHQPQHF. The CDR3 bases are TGTGCCAGCTCCCTTCGCGGGGCCCATCAGCCCCAGCATTTT.

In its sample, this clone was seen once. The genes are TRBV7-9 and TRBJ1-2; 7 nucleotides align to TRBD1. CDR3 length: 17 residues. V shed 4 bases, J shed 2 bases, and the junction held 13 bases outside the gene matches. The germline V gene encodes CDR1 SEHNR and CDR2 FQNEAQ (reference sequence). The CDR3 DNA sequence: TGTGCCAGCAGCTCCTCCGTACACAGGGGCTTAAACTATGGCTACACCTTC. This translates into CASSSSVHRGLNYGYTF.

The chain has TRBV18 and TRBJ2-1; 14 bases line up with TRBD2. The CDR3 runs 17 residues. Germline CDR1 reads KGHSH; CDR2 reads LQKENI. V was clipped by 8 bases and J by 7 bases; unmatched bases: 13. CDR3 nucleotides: TGTGCCAGCCTTGGGACTAGCGGGAGAGCATCGGCGAATGAGCAGTTCTTC. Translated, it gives CASLGTSGRASANEQFF.